This T cell receptor beta chain derives from a study of T cells in Graves' hyperthyroidism and ophthalmopathy (dated by TCRdb to between 2017 and 2020). About the study as a whole: Peripheral blood was collected at initial diagnosis, before any treatment. Once sampling was done, hyperthyroidism patients were given methimazole at a starting dose of 30 mg daily, whereas ophthalmopathy patients were given high-dose intravenous methylprednisolone. The paper describes TCR Vbeta CDR3 sequencing of 135 peripheral blood samples, made up of 43 ophthalmopathy patients, approximately 76 hyperthyroidism patients and 17 progressor patients. The 95 to 100 discovery patients were randomly divided into training and test sets at a 7:3 ratio. A discovery cohort of about a hundred patients, roughly 45 with Graves' ophthalmopathy and 55 to 60 with stable Graves' hyperthyroidism, was used to find distinguishing TCR V-J signatures. Thyroid tissue and blood T-cell repertoires from several Graves' hyperthyroidism patients were also compared in the study. An independent validation cohort of 18 to 20 hyperthyroidism patients and 17 patients who later progressed to ophthalmopathy tested prospective prediction of ophthalmopathy. Study-wide conclusions, independent of this receptor: No statistical method was used to set the sample size in advance, and investigators knew the group allocation. A 13 V-J signature model separated ophthalmopathy from stable hyperthyroidism, with around 91% sensitivity and roughly 81% specificity in cross-validation and 80%/75% in testing. During validation, the model predicted progression to ophthalmopathy a median of around six months ahead of onset, with almost 71% sensitivity and 72.22% specificity. Blood samples also contained most of the expanded thyroid clonotypes (frequency above 0.001), which suggests that blood repertoires may reflect thyroid immune responses.

This clonotype was seen repeatedly, ten times or more. Its antigen remains unidentified. Per-base qualities were not stored, and no clone one base away is much larger. Ophthalmopathy patients had moderately to severely active disease, Clinical Activity Score of at least 3, NOSPECS grade of at least 4, and duration under 3 months. The study excluded patients with uncontrolled infections, other autoimmune diseases, pregnancy or lactation. Clinical symptoms, serum thyroxine and TRAb, thyroid ultrasound, and orbital computed tomography formed the basis for the diagnoses. PBMCs were isolated from about 9.1 ml of fresh peripheral blood by Ficoll-Paque density gradient centrifugation. Trizol reagent was used to extract total RNA, and RNA quality was then checked on an Agilent 2100 Bioanalyzer. The TCR beta CDR3 regions were amplified from the RNA transcripts. The first round of RT-PCR for the TCR CDR3 was performed with the HTBI primer set and the Qiagen OneStep RT-PCR kit. Libraries were constructed in a second round of multiplex PCR, after which size selection and purification were performed. Sequencing of the libraries was done on an Illumina HiSeq2000 using paired-end 100 bp reads. The paper's data handling went like this. SOAPnuke was used to process the raw data, with reads discarded if the reads contained adapters or uncalled bases, had a mean Phred below 15, or lacked an exact constant-primer or identifier match. COPE v1.2.5 was used to merge the high-quality paired reads, and each unique nucleotide sequence was defined as a clonotype. Clonotypes were aligned to IMGT TRBV, TRBD and TRBJ reference segments using MiTCR v1.1. The analysis included only V-J combinations with a frequency above 0.0001, which together covered about 99% of the repertoires. The TCS score was defined as F50 (clonal expansion) divided by E x V (chaos), with BLOSUM62-based TCRdist calculated between CDR3 peptides within each V-J. Welch's t-statistics and random forest reduced 514 V-J features to roughly 13, which were used in a naive Bayes classifier (R e1071). TCRdb itself trimmed the public reads at Q25 with fastp, ran MiXCR and retained productive beta chains. Rows are combined by CDR3 protein, so each entry shows the most common genes and DNA. None of the V and J calls come from the authors' own analysis; TCRdb made them. The sample table contains about 410,000 distinct CDR3 sequences; only one count was recorded for over 12% of them. Clones ranked in the top ten supply approximately 13% of the sample.

Its CDR3 holds 15 amino acids, cysteine through phenylalanine. CDR3 DNA is the only sequence kept; it has 45 bases, read in frame from the first base. According to the germline V gene, CDR1 reads SQVTM and CDR2 reads ANQGSEA. Germline trimming: 3 bases from V, 5 bases from J; junction bases outside gene matches: 11. The chain links TRBV29-1 with TRBJ1-2, with 8 bases matching TRBD1. The receptor comes from a man aged 18-30 years with Graves' ophthalmopathy. Sequenced input: blood. The encoded CDR3 is CSVDGTDREEYGYTF. The sequence in DNA is TGCAGCGTTGACGGCACGGACAGGGAGGAGTATGGCTACACCTTC.